Listed below are T cell receptor beta chains from one sample, sequenced in a study of blood T cell repertoires in COVID-19. Sequenced by immunoSEQ multiplex PCR; TCRdb stores in-frame clones only, minus some. Of about 42,000 clones listed, 85% to 95% were seen once; the top ten hold about 9.2%. The sequenced sample consisted of peripheral blood. These receptors were obtained from a man between 45 and 60 years old with active COVID-19. Both conserved end residues are part of each CDR3.

CASSGSQTYEQYF	TRBJ2-7	TRBV19	13
CASSVTGREGEQYF	TRBJ2-7	TRBV7-9	14
CASSRDGTGGSGNTF	TRBJ1-2	TRBV2	15
CASSIGSPGNTEAFF	TRBJ1-1	TRBV19	15
CASSQLPGQGAEAFF	TRBJ1-1	TRBV4-1	15
CASSLGQGGDTQYF	TRBJ2-3	TRBV5-5	14
CASSSSGHKQFF	TRBJ2-1	TRBV5-1	12
CASRKTGVGYGYTF	TRBJ1-2	TRBV3-1/TRBV3-2	14
CASTLRTGLNTGELFF	TRBJ2-2	TRBV5-1	16
CASSRSIASIIYNEQFF	TRBJ2-1	TRBV27	17
CASSRSRGPLNIQYF	TRBJ2-4	TRBV7-9	15
CASSSSGTQYF	TRBJ2-5	TRBV7-2	11
CASTKTIDNSPLHF	TRBJ1-6	TRBV6-5	14
CASSNPGRTDTQYF	TRBJ2-3	TRBV19	14
CATQREGLADTQYF	TRBJ2-3	TRBV24-1	14
CASSPRTGVYYNEQFF	TRBJ2-1	TRBV7-3	16
CASSLALTPAGNSPLHF	TRBJ1-6	TRBV6-6	17
CASSPNLWLAGTYEQYF	TRBJ2-7	TRBV9	17
CASSPRRGGTGSDEQYF	TRBJ2-7	TRBV7-2	17
CAISDPSGRKTGELFF	TRBJ2-2	TRBV10-3	16
CASSLGGLAGPDTQYF	TRBJ2-3	TRBV5-1	16
CASSALSGTGGEPSGYTF	TRBJ1-2	TRBV9	18
CASSLGRVGLYEQYF	TRBJ2-7	TRBV5-1	15
CASSLWGRQEKWAQYF	TRBJ2-7	TRBV5-1	16
CASSLAGTRAYNEQFF	TRBJ2-1	TRBV11-2	16
CASSQAGTEGETQYF	TRBJ2-5	TRBV14	15